What follows is one T cell receptor (beta chain) and its context. Its antigen is undetermined. These data come from a study of shared clonotypes between healthy human individuals. Study results and caveats: The sampled material consisted only of blood, and tissue repertoires are likely to differ.

Recent acute infections and vaccinations were absent in the healthy HIV-negative adult donors. Every contributor of samples was a Caucasian grown-up residing in Nashville, Tennessee. Here immunoSEQ multiplex PCR was the method, and the copy in TCRdb shows in-frame clones only, minus some. This table holds fewer than 650,000 clones, less than 80% found once. The V segment lost 3 bases and the J segment 6 bases; nucleotides outside the gene matches: 2. Germline V gene data show CDR1 as MNHEY and CDR2 as SMNVEV (reference sequence). This CDR3 region has 14 residues. This receptor was obtained from a woman between 35 and 50 years old in good health. Some clones in this sample may be carry-over from other donors' samples. Sequencing used PBMCs. V is TRBV27 and J is TRBJ1-5, with 10 bases matching TRBD1. The CDR3 is CASSLTGGRQPQHF. The DNA for the CDR3 is TGTGCCAGCAGTTTGACAGGGGGCCGTCAGCCCCAGCATTTT.